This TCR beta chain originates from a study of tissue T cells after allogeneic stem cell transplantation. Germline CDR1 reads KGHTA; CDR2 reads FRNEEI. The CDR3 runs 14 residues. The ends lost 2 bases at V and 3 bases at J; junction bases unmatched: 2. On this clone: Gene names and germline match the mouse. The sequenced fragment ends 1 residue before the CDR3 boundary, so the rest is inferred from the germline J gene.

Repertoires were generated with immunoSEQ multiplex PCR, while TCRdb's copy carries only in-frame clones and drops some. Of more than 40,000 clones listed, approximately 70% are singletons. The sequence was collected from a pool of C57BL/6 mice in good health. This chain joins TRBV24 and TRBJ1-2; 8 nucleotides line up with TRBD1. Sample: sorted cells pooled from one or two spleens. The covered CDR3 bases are TGTGCCAGCAGTCTGGGACAGGGAGACTCCGACTACACC. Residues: CASSLGQGDSDYT. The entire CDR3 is CASSLGQGDSDYTF.